This TCR beta chain stems from a study of OX40 agonist ivuxolimab in advanced cancers. Study summary: Patients received ivuxolimab, an agonistic anti-OX40 (CD134) antibody. The mean age was around 56 years, ranging from about 23 to 85, with roughly four fifths of participants male.

The CDR3 has 13 amino acids. The germline V gene encodes CDR1 SGHKS and CDR2 YYEKEE (reference sequence). V was shortened by 1 base and J by 3 bases, with 7 bases between the two germline ends. A few counts support this clone. Profiled with immunoSEQ multiplex PCR; TCRdb holds only in-frame clones, not every one. The sample lists tens of thousands of clones; under 95% were seen once. Sequences were derived from CD4+ or CD8+ T cells sorted from blood, sampled in a trial of the OX40 agonist ivuxolimab. This sequence originates from an adult with an advanced solid tumor such as melanoma, head and neck, liver or kidney cancer. V gene TRBV5-5 combines with J gene TRBJ1-1; unclear D gene. The CDR3 sequence is CASSLQSDTEAFF. CDR3 bases: TGTGCCAGCAGCTTGCAGTCGGACACTGAAGCTTTCTTT.